These 24 T cell receptor beta chains originate from one sample sequenced in a study of T cells in localized non-small cell lung cancer. Profiling relied on immunoSEQ multiplex PCR, and the TCRdb table lists in-frame clones only, not all of them. The sample yields some 64,000 clones, 80% to 90% seen once. This sample comprised PBMCs, obtained before any cancer treatment. The receptor set was obtained from a man aged 35 to 69 with stage II lung adenocarcinoma.

The rearrangement joins TRBV11-2 to TRBJ2-1, with unresolved D. The CDR3 runs 14 residues. V lost 0 bases and J 9 bases, leaving 12 bases between the germline ends. Germline-derived CDR1 and CDR2 are SGHAT and FQNNGV. The CDR3 DNA reads TGTGCCAGCAGCTTAGACGTTTCGAGGTTTGAGCAGTTCTTC. It translates to CASSLDVSRFEQFF.

This chain joins TRBV29-1 and TRBJ2-2; tentative D call: TRBD1 (5 bases). This CDR3 contains 14 residues. With 5 bases removed from V and 5 bases from J, the gap between germline ends came to 15 bases. CDR1 is SQVTM, CDR2 ANQGSEA, per germline. CDR3 sequence: CSVTAPTVTGELFF. CDR3 nucleotides: TGCAGCGTTACGGCCCCGACAGTTACCGGGGAGCTGTTTTTT.

The chain combines TRBV7-2 with TRBJ1-5; unclear D gene. The germline V gene has CDR1 SGHTA and CDR2 FQGNSA. Trimming removed 1 base at V and 1 base at J, with 8 bases between. The CDR3 is 15 residues long. The CDR3 sequence: CASSLVIDSNQPQHF. CDR3 sequence (DNA): TGTGCCAGCAGCTTAGTTATTGACAGCAATCAGCCCCAGCATTTT.

The chain carries TRBV4-3 and TRBJ2-3; 7 positions match TRBD2. V lost 1 base and J lost 5; bases outside the gene matches: 9. The CDR3 has 16 residues. Germline lookup yields CDR1 LGHNA and CDR2 YSLEER. The CDR3 sequence is CASSQVSSGVGDTQYF. For the CDR3, the DNA is TGCGCCAGCAGCCAAGTTTCTAGCGGCGTAGGAGATACGCAGTATTTT.

V and J are TRBV5-1 and TRBJ2-2; D uncertain. The germline V and J ends were trimmed by 4 bases and 3 bases, with 1 base remaining between them. Looked up from germline, CDR1 is SGHRS and CDR2 is YFSETQ. The CDR3 runs 11 residues. CDR3 loop: CASSDTGELFF. CDR3 bases: TGCGCCAGCAGCGACACCGGGGAGCTGTTTTTT.

The chain recombines TRBV6-1 with TRBJ2-4, with 8 bases that match TRBD2. The CDR3 extends over 15 amino acids. From germline, CDR1 is MNHNS and CDR2 SASEGT. Trimming took 5 bases from V and 14 from J; bases not matched to a gene: 17. Written as DNA, the CDR3 is TGTGCCAGCAGTCCCTATGGTGGGGGCGGGGGGTTCGAGTACTTC. It encodes CASSPYGGGGGFEYF.

The chain recombines TRBV6-1 with TRBJ2-3; the D gene is possibly TRBD1 (6 bases). Trimming took off 6 bases at V and 6 bases at J, with 19 bases between the two ends. Germline V gives CDR1 MNHNS, CDR2 SASEGT. The CDR3 loop spans 15 amino acids. As DNA, the CDR3 is TGTGCCAGCAGCAAAGGGGCAGGCCAGGGGGATACGCAGTATTTT. Translation gives CASSKGAGQGDTQYF.

The chain has TRBV2 and TRBJ1-2; D gene uncertain. CDR1 and CDR2 from the germline V gene are SNHLY and FYNNEI. The CDR3 length is 15 residues. Trimming pared 3 bases from V and 3 bases from J, leaving 14 bases between. The CDR3 spells CASSDLILKDYGYTF. As DNA, the CDR3 is TGTGCCAGCAGTGATTTGATTTTAAAGGACTATGGCTACACCTTC.

The V and J genes are TRBV4-1 and TRBJ2-1, with 13 positions matching TRBD2. CDR1 and CDR2 (germline): MGHRA, YSYEKL. This CDR3 spans 15 amino acids. Germline trimming cut 3 bases from V and 7 bases from J; bases unmatched to any gene: 3. The CDR3 region has the DNA TGCGCCAGCAGCCACCCGGGACTAGCGGGGAATGAGCAGTTCTTC. It specifies CASSHPGLAGNEQFF.

This rearrangement joins TRBV7-6 to TRBJ2-3, with a tentative D call TRBD1 (5 bases). Per germline, CDR1 SGHVS and CDR2 FNYEAQ. The CDR3 totals 16 residues. Trimming removed 5 bases from V and 0 bases from J, with 15 bases in between. The CDR3 spells CASSIGAAPSTDTQYF. CDR3 DNA sequence: TGTGCCAGCAGCATAGGGGCAGCCCCTAGCACAGATACGCAGTATTTT.

In this sample, this clone turned up a few times. The chain has TRBV30 and TRBJ1-5; TRBD1 might be the D (5 bases). CDR1 is GTSNPN, CDR2 SVGIG, per germline (reference sequence). The V gene lost 6 bases and the J gene lost 0 bases, with 15 bases spanning the gap. The CDR3 sequence is 15 residues long. The CDR3: CACGPGVYSNQPQHF. CDR3 sequence (DNA): TGTGCCTGTGGGCCGGGGGTTTATAGCAATCAGCCCCAGCATTTT.

The V and J genes are TRBV18 and TRBJ1-5; 7 nucleotides align to TRBD1. The CDR3 sequence is 14 residues long. CDR1 is KGHSH, CDR2 LQKENI, per germline. V lost 6 bases, J lost 3 bases, and 5 bases stayed unmatched. The CDR3 loop reads CASSPGQNNQPQHF. The CDR3 DNA is TGTGCCAGCTCCCCGGGACAGAACAATCAGCCCCAGCATTTT.

The chain is built from TRBV6-1 and TRBJ2-7, with TRBD2 matching 9 bases. This CDR3 region has 12 residues. V gave up 9 bases and J gave up 3 bases; unmatched junction bases: 3. Looked up from germline, CDR1 is MNHNS and CDR2 is SASEGT. The CDR3 DNA reads as TGTGCCAGTAGCGGGAGCGTCTACGAGCAGTACTTC. Its translation is CASSGSVYEQYF.

This chain links TRBV21-1 with TRBJ2-7; TRBD2, as called in the table, went unchecked against the DNA. TRBV21-1 is termed a pseudogene. CDR3 length: 18 residues. CDR3 sequence reads: CASSKEGPPSGRVLEQYF. The CDR3 DNA reads TGTGCCAGCAGCAAAGAGGGTCCCCCTAGCGGGAGGGTTTTGGAGCAGTACTTC.

The chain has TRBV10-3 and TRBJ2-1; 10 bases are a match to TRBD1. Per germline, CDR1 ENHRY and CDR2 SYGVKD. CDR3 length: 17 amino acids. The V gene end was trimmed by 7 bases and the J gene end by 4 bases; junction bases not matched to a gene: 13. The CDR3 here is CAITTGAPGQGYNEQFF. The CDR3 DNA follows: TGTGCCATCACCACCGGTGCTCCGGGACAGGGGTACAATGAGCAGTTCTTC.

The chain uses TRBV10-3 and TRBJ1-5; 7 bases map to TRBD1. V shed 0 bases and J 2 bases; nucleotides not matched to a gene: 13. The CDR3 has 19 residues. Germline CDR1 reads ENHRY; CDR2 reads SYGVKD. CDR3 residues: CAISESSLSGGLGNQPQHF. CDR3 in DNA: TGTGCCATCAGTGAGTCCTCCCTCTCAGGGGGGCTGGGCAATCAGCCCCAGCATTTT.

A single count supports this clone. J is TRBJ1-2 and V is TRBV7-9; D gene unclear. The CDR3 has 14 residues. Trimming shortened V by 1 base and J by 4 bases, and 10 bases separated the two germline ends. Germline V gives CDR1 SEHNR, CDR2 FQNEAQ (reference sequence). The chain's CDR3 is CASSLVPGSYGYTF. CDR3 DNA: TGTGCCAGCAGCTTAGTCCCCGGCTCCTATGGCTACACCTTC. The full variable domain, with the rest looked up from reference TRBV7-9 and TRBJ1-2, is DTGVSQNPRHKITKRGQNVTFRCDPISEHNRLYWYRQTLGQGPEFLTYFQNEAQLEKSRLLSDRFSAERPKGSFSTLEIQRTEQGDSAMYLCASSLVPGSYGYTFGSGTRLTVV.

V is TRBV9 and J is TRBJ1-6, with D unresolved. From germline, CDR1 is SGDLS and CDR2 YYNGEE. The CDR3 totals 12 residues. Trimming took 4 bases from V and 5 from J, leaving 4 bases between them. In DNA, the CDR3 is TGTGCCAGCAGCACCCATAATTCACCCCTCCACTTT. Translation gives CASSTHNSPLHF. Filled out from reference TRBV9 and TRBJ1-6, the complete variable domain reads DSGVTQTPKHLITATGQRVTLRCSPRSGDLSVYWYQQSLDQGLQFLIQYYNGEERAKGNILERFSAQQFPDLHSELNLSSLELGDSALYFCASSTHNSPLHFGNGTRLTVT.

The genes are TRBV28 and TRBJ1-1; D is unclear. The CDR3 loop spans 12 amino acids. CDR1 and CDR2 from the germline V gene are MDHEN and SYDVKM. V lost 5 bases and J 8 bases, leaving 12 bases between the germline ends. The CDR3 DNA sequence: TGTGCCAGCAGTCTAGATCGGTCCGAAGCTTTCTTT. The encoded protein is CASSLDRSEAFF.

V is TRBV5-1 and J is TRBJ1-1, with 11 bases aligning to TRBD1. Per germline, CDR1 SGHRS and CDR2 YFSETQ. With 1 base clipped from V and 5 bases from J, the junction kept 4 bases outside the gene matches. There are 15 residues in the CDR3. CDR3 sequence reads: CASSLRDRGRTEAFF. CDR3 nucleotide sequence: TGCGCCAGCAGCTTGAGGGACAGGGGGAGGACTGAAGCTTTCTTT.

The chain employs TRBV7-2 and TRBJ1-2, with 10 positions matching TRBD1. This CDR3 is built from 15 residues. V lost 0 bases, J lost 5 bases, and 3 bases stayed unmatched. Germline V gives CDR1 SGHTA, CDR2 FQGNSA. The CDR3 is CASSLAVDRGYGYTF. CDR3 sequence (DNA): TGTGCCAGCAGCTTAGCGGTGGACAGGGGGTATGGCTACACCTTC.

This clone was counted only a few times. This chain connects TRBV19 to TRBJ2-1; 9 bases fit TRBD2. Trimming took 4 bases from V and 7 from J; bases not matched to a gene: 5. This CDR3 comprises 14 residues. Germline-derived CDR1 and CDR2 are LNHDA and SQIVND (reference sequence). CDR3 amino acids: CASSRLAGRNEQFF. The CDR3 DNA reads TGTGCCAGTAGTAGGCTAGCGGGACGGAATGAGCAGTTCTTC.

The V call is TRBV5-6, the J call TRBJ2-3; the match to TRBD2 covers 13 bases. The trim removed 6 bases at V and 3 bases at J, leaving 13 bases unmatched. This CDR3 contains 18 residues. Germline V CDR1 and CDR2: SGHDT, YYEEEE. CDR3 nucleotide sequence: TGTGCCAGCAATCTTCAGGCCCGGACTAGCGGGAGTACAGATACGCAGTATTTT. It yields the protein CASNLQARTSGSTDTQYF.

V and J are TRBV6-6 and TRBJ1-5, with D possibly being TRBD1 (6 bases). Germline lookup yields CDR1 MNHNY and CDR2 SVGAGI (reference sequence). The CDR3 is 13 residues long. Trimming cost V 7 bases and J 7 bases, with 14 bases left between them. CDR3 residues: CASITGMGQPQHF. The CDR3 DNA follows: TGTGCCAGCATAACAGGGATGGGACAGCCCCAGCATTTT.